Ten or more counts support the clone carrying this T cell receptor (beta chain). As yet, its antigen is unknown. Quantitative 5'-RACE with molecular barcodes produced the TCR beta libraries. TCRdb re-called the 5' RACE reads with MiXCR, one entry per CDR3 protein. The table shows roughly 69,000 distinct CDR3 sequences, with less than 6% occurring only once. This sample was taken from a study of CD8 T cells in ankylosing spondylitis. Study results and caveats: The authors found the disease-linked clones to be CD8+ and relatively rare in peripheral blood. Some of the motif variants had earlier been found in reactive arthritis patients' fluid and blood. According to the report, clones linked to the disease were significantly enriched in matched synovial fluid samples taken from ankylosing spondylitis patients.

Deletions cut 1 base from V and 8 bases from J, with 12 bases between. Per the germline V gene, CDR1 is SGHDN and CDR2 is FVKESK. The CDR3 consists of 13 residues. The TCR was taken from a male donor with ankylosing spondylitis or in good health (not recorded which). The chain uses TRBV14 and TRBJ2-7; D is undetermined. The sequencing input was blood, either unsorted or a sorted T cell fraction (not recorded which). The CDR3 region is CASSQGPKIKQYF. CDR3 DNA: TGTGCCAGCAGCCAAGGACCCAAGATTAAGCAGTACTTC.